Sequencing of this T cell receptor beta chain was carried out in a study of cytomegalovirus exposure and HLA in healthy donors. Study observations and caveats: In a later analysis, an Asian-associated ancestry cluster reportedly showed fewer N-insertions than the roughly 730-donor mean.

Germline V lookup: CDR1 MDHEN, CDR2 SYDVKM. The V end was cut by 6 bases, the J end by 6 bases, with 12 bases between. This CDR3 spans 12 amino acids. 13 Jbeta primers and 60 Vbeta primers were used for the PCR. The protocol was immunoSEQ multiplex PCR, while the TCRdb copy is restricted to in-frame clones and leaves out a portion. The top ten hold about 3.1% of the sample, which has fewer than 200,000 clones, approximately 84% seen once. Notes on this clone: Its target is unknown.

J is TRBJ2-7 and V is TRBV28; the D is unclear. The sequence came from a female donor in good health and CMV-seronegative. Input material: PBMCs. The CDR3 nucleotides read TGTGCCAGCAGGCAGATACCGGGCGAGCAGTACTTC. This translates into CASRQIPGEQYF.